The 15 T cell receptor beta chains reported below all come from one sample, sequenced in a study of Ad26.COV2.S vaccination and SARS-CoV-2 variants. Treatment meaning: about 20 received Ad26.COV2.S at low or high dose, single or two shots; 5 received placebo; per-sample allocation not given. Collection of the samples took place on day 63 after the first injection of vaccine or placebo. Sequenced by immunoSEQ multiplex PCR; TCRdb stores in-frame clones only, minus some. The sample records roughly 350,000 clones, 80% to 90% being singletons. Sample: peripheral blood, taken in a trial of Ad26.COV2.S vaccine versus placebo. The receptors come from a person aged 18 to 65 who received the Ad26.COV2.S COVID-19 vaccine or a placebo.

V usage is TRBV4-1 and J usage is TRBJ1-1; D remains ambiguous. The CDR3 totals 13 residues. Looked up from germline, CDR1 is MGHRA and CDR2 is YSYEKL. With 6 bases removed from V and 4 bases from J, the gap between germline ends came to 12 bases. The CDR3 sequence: CASSPGMGTEAFF. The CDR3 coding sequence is TGCGCCAGCAGTCCGGGGATGGGCACTGAAGCTTTCTTT.

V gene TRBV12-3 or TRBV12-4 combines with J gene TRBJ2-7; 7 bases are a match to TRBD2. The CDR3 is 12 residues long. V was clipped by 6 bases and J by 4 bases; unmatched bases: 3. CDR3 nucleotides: TGTGCCAGCAGGGGGAGGGGATACGAGCAGTACTTC. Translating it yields CASRGRGYEQYF.

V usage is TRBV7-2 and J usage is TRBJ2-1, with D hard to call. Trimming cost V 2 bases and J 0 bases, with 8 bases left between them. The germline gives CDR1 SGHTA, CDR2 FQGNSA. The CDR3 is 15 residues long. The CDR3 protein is CASSLLRNSYNEQFF. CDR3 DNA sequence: TGTGCCAGCAGCTTATTAAGGAACTCCTACAATGAGCAGTTCTTC. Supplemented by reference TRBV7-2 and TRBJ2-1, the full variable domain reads GAGVSQSPSNKVTEKGKDVELRCDPISGHTALYWYRQSLGQGLEFLIYFQGNSAPDKSGLPSDRFSAERTGGSVSTLTIQRTQQEDSAVYLCASSLLRNSYNEQFFGPGTRLTVL.

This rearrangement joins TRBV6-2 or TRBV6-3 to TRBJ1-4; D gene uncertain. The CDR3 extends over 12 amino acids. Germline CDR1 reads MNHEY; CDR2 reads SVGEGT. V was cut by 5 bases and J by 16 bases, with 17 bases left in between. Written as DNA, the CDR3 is TGTGCCAGCAGTCCCGGACTGGGTCCATCGTTTTTT. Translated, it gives CASSPGLGPSFF.

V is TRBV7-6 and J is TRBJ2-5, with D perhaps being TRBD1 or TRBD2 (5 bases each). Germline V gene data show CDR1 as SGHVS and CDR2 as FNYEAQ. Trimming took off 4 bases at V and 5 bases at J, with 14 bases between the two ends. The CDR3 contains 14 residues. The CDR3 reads CASSYSHEGETQYF. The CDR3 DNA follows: TGTGCCAGCAGCTATTCCCACGAGGGGGAGACCCAGTACTTC.

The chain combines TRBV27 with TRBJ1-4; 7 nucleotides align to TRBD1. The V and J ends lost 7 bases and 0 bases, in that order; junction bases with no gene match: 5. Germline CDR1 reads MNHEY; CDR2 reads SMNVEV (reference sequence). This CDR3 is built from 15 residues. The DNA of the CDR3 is TGTGCCAGCAAAGGGACAGAAGCAACTAATGAAAAACTGTTTTTT. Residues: CASKGTEATNEKLFF.

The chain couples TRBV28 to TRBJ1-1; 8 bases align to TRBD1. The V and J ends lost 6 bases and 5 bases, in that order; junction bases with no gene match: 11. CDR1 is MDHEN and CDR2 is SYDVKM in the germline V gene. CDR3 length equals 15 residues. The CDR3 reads CASSPRDRQTTEAFF. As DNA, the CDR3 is TGTGCCAGCAGCCCACGGGACAGGCAGACAACTGAAGCTTTCTTT.

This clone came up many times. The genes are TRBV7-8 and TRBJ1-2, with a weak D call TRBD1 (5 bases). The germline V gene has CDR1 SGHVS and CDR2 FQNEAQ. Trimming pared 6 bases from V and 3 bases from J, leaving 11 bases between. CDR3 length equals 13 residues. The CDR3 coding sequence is TGTGCCAGCAGTAAGGGGCAGGACTATGGCTACACCTTC. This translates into CASSKGQDYGYTF.

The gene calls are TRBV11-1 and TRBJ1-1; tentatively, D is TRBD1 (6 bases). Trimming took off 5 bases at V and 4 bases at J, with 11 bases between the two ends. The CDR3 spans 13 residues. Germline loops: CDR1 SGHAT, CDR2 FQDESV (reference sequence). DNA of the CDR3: TGTGCCAGCAGCCCCGGACAGCCCACTGAAGCTTTCTTT. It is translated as CASSPGQPTEAFF.

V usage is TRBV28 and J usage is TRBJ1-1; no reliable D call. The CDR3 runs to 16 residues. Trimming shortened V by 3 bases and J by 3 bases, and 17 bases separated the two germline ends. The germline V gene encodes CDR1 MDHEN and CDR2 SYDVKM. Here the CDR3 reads CASSFAAPISYTEAFF. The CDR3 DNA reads TGTGCCAGCAGTTTTGCAGCACCTATCAGCTACACTGAAGCTTTCTTT. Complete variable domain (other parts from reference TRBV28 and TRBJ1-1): DVKVTQSSRYLVKRTGEKVFLECVQDMDHENMFWYRQDPGLGLRLIYFSYDVKMKEKGDIPEGYSVSREKKERFSLILESASTNQTSMYLCASSFAAPISYTEAFFGQGTRLTVV.

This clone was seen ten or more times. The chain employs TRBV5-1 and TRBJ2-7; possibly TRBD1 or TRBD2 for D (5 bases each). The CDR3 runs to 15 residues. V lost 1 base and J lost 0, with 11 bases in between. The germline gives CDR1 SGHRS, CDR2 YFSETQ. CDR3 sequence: CASSLQRGSSYEQYF. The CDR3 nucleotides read TGCGCCAGCAGCTTGCAGAGGGGCAGCTCCTACGAGCAGTACTTC.

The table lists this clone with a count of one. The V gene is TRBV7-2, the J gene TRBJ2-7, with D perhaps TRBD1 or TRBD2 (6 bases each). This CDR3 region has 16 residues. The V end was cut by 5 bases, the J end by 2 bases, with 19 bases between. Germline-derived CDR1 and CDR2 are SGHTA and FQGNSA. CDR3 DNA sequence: TGTGCCAGCAGCGTAAACACCAGGGGACTGACCTACGAGCAGTACTTC. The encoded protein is CASSVNTRGLTYEQYF.

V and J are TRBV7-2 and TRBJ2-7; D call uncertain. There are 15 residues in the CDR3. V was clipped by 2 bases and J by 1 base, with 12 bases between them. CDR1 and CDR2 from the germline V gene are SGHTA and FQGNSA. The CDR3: CASSLWASSSYEQYF. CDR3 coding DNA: TGTGCCAGCAGCTTATGGGCTAGTTCATCCTACGAGCAGTACTTC.

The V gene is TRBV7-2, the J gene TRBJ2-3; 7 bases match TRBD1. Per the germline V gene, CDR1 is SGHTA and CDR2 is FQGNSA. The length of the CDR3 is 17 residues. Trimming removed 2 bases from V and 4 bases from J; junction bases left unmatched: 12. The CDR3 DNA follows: TGTGCCAGCAGCTTAAAGGGGGCTAGCATAAACGCAGATACGCAGTATTTT. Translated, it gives CASSLKGASINADTQYF.

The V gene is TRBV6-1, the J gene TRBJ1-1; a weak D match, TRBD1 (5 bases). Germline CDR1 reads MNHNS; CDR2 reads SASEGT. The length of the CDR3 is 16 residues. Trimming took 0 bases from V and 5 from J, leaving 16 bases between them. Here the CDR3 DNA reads TGTGCCAGCAGTGAAGCCCCGACAAAGGGGAGGACTGAAGCTTTCTTT. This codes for CASSEAPTKGRTEAFF.